These T cell receptor beta chains were read from a single sample in a study of Graves' ophthalmopathy and Graves' hyperthyroidism. One entry per CDR3 protein, called by TCRdb with MiXCR from the multiplex PCR reads. The data contain 740,000 or so distinct CDR3 sequences, approximately 40% of them singletons. Specimen: peripheral blood. These receptor sequences come from an adult man with Graves' ophthalmopathy. Each CDR3 is given with its conserved first and last residue. The D gene is left open where the match is weak. Size tells how often a clone was seen (once, few, many) or the class of an expanded clone, and some rows leave it out.

j_call clone_size d_call v_call cdr3_nt cdr3_aa
TRBJ2-7 . . TRBV20-1 TGCAGTGCTAAGCCCCCCGGGGCAGGGCCCGAGCAGTACTTC CSAKPPGAGPEQYF
TRBJ2-5 . TRBD2 TRBV20-1 TGCAGTGCTGCCGTAGGCGGGAGGGCCTCAGAGACCCAGTACTTC CSAAVGGRASETQYF
TRBJ1-1 . . TRBV5-1 TGTGCCAGCAGCTTGGAGGGCAGCTGGTACATGAACACTGAAGCTTTCTTT CASSLEGSWYMNTEAFF
TRBJ1-4 many . TRBV19 TGTGCCAGTAGTATGGACCTTCAAGTGGAAAAACTGTTTTTT CASSMDLQVEKLFF
TRBJ2-7 . . TRBV4-2 TGTGCCAGCAGCAAACTGACAGGATCCTACGAGCAGTACTTC CASSKLTGSYEQYF
TRBJ1-4 . . TRBV7-2 TGTGCCAGCAGCTTAATCGGCGTGATGGAAAAACTGTTTTTT CASSLIGVMEKLFF
TRBJ2-5 many TRBD1 TRBV12-3/TRBV12-4 TGTGCCAGCAGTCCGTGGACAGGGGAAGAGACCCAGTACTTC CASSPWTGEETQYF
TRBJ2-3 . . TRBV10-3 TGTGCCATCAGTGAGTTGAGCACAGATACGCAGTATTTT CAISELSTDTQYF
TRBJ2-5 many . TRBV29-1 TGCAGCGTTGATGTTGGGGGTCAAGAGACCCAGTACTTC CSVDVGGQETQYF
TRBJ1-5 few . TRBV20-1 TGCAGTGCTGAGGGGCTGGGGGTTCAGCCCCAGCATTTT CSAEGLGVQPQHF
TRBJ1-2 many . TRBV2 TGTGCCAACAACCGGGACACTAACTATGGCTACACCTTC CANNRDTNYGYTF
TRBJ2-5 . TRBD1 TRBV7-3 TGTGCCAGCAGCTTATCTGGACAGGGGGGGACCCAGTACTTC CASSLSGQGGTQYF
TRBJ1-2 . TRBD1 TRBV7-9 TGTGCCAGCAGCTTAAGCGACAGGGGAGGTGGCTACACCTTC CASSLSDRGGGYTF
TRBJ2-5 . TRBD2 TRBV10-3 TGTGCCATCAGTGGGACTAGCGGGGAAGAGACCCAGTACTTC CAISGTSGEETQYF
TRBJ2-5 . TRBD1 TRBV9 TGTGCCAGCAGCGCCGTGCACAGGGGAGAGACCCAGTACTTC CASSAVHRGETQYF
TRBJ2-7 . . TRBV7-9 TGTGCCAGCAGCTTGACTGTCCTCTCCTACGAGCAGTACTTC CASSLTVLSYEQYF
TRBJ2-2 . . TRBV7-2 TGTGCCAGCAGTGAGATGACAGGGGAGCTGTTTTTT CASSEMTGELFF
TRBJ1-3 many . TRBV7-9 TGTGCCAGCAGCTCGACAGAGAAAGGAAACACCATATATTTT CASSSTEKGNTIYF
TRBJ1-1 many . TRBV29-1 TGCAGCGTTGGGGGATGGGAAGCTTTCTTT CSVGGWEAFF
TRBJ2-2 once . TRBV25-1 TGTGCCAGCAGTGAAGGGGTGTGGGAGCTGTTTTTT CASSEGVWELFF
TRBJ2-5 . TRBD2 TRBV14 TGTGCCAGCAGCCGGGAGCTAGCGGGAAACCAAGAGACCCAGTACTTC CASSRELAGNQETQYF
TRBJ1-1 . . TRBV7-9 TGTGCCAGCAGCTCCCTGAATCAGGGGTTAGCTTTCTTT CASSSLNQGLAFF
TRBJ2-2 . . TRBV7-9 TGTGCCAGCAGCTTAGCGTCCAGTGGGGTTGCCGGGGAGCTGTTTTTT CASSLASSGVAGELFF
TRBJ1-2 . TRBD1 TRBV9 TGTGCCAGCAGCCAGGGGGACGCTGGCTACACCTTC CASSQGDAGYTF
TRBJ2-7 . . TRBV24-1 TGTGCCGCCAGCGTGACAGGAGCCTACGAGCAGTACTTC CAASVTGAYEQYF
TRBJ2-7 once . TRBV7-2 TGCGCCAGCAGCCGCTACAGGGATCTTTCTTACGAGCAGTACTTC CASSRYRDLSYEQYF
TRBJ1-5 . . TRBV10-3 TGTGCCAGCAGCTATGACGGCAGGTTTAATCAGCCCCAGCATTTT CASSYDGRFNQPQHF
TRBJ1-5 few . TRBV4-3 TGCGCCAGCAGCCAAGCAGTCAGCAATCAGCCCCAGCATTTT CASSQAVSNQPQHF
TRBJ2-2 . TRBD2 TRBV25-1 TGTGCCGGCCGACTAGCGGGACCGAACACCGGGGAGCTGTTTTTT CAGRLAGPNTGELFF
TRBJ1-5 few TRBD1 TRBV10-3 TGTGCCAGCAGCCGAACAACAGGGGCGAAGAACAATCAGCCCCAGCATTTT CASSRTTGAKNNQPQHF
TRBJ2-2 few . TRBV7-8 TGTGCCAGCAGTACCCGCCGGCGGGGAATAACTAACACCGGGGAGCTGTTTTTT CASSTRRRGITNTGELFF
TRBJ2-7 few . TRBV6-5 TGTGCCAGCACCGAGGGGGGGATAAACGAGCAGTACTTC CASTEGGINEQYF
TRBJ1-5 many . TRBV19 TGTGCCAGTAGTGCTCGGACTGCGAGCGGGCCCCAGCATTTT CASSARTASGPQHF
TRBJ1-2 . . TRBV20-1 TGCAGTGCTAGAGATGTTGGGCAGGGGCACGATGGCTACACCTTC CSARDVGQGHDGYTF
TRBJ1-1 . TRBD1 TRBV10-2 TGCGCCAGTAGTGGTGGGGGTCAGGGGGCGTCTGAAGCTTTCTTT CASSGGGQGASEAFF
TRBJ1-1 . . TRBV6-5 TGTGCCAGCAGTTACCCGGGACATAACACTGAAGCTTTCTTT CASSYPGHNTEAFF
TRBJ2-2 . TRBD1 TRBV19 TGTGCCAGTAAAGGGCGACAGGGGGACACCGGGGAGCTGTTTTTT CASKGRQGDTGELFF
TRBJ1-1 many . TRBV10-2 TGCGCCAGCAGTGAGTCGAGTCACCTAGAAGCTTTCTTT CASSESSHLEAFF
TRBJ1-1 . . TRBV7-9 TGTGCCAGCCGTAGGGATAGCACTGAAGCTTTCTTT CASRRDSTEAFF
TRBJ2-5 many TRBD1 TRBV7-6 TGTGCCAGCAGCCCCAAGCCGGGGACAGGGGGTGAAAAGACCCAGTACTTC CASSPKPGTGGEKTQYF
TRBJ2-7 . TRBD1 TRBV5-1 TGCGCCAGCAGCTTGGTGACCGCAGGGGGCGGCGAGCAGTACTTC CASSLVTAGGGEQYF
TRBJ2-5 many . TRBV7-9 TGTGCCAGCAGCTTAGCGTCGACGGGCCAGTACTTC CASSLASTGQYF
TRBJ2-5 once TRBD2 TRBV25-1 TGTGCCAGCAGTTTAAGCGGGAGGTCCGGGACCCAGTACTTC CASSLSGRSGTQYF
TRBJ1-1 many TRBD1 TRBV16 TGTGCCAGCAGCGGTGGACAGGGGGACACTGAAGCTTTCTTT CASSGGQGDTEAFF
TRBJ1-2 few . TRBV5-5 TGTGCCAGCAGCTTGGGAGGACACCCTAACTATGGCTACACCTTC CASSLGGHPNYGYTF
TRBJ1-3 many TRBD1 TRBV10-3 TGTGCCATCAGCCCACTTCAGGGGGGAGCATTGGGAAACACCATATATTTT CAISPLQGGALGNTIYF
TRBJ1-6 . . TRBV27 TGTGCCAGCAGTATGCAGATGGATAATTCACCCCTCCACTTT CASSMQMDNSPLHF
TRBJ1-6 . . TRBV4-1 TGCGCCAGCAGCCAGGGGAGGGGTCTGGAATCACCCCTCCACTTT CASSQGRGLESPLHF
TRBJ2-6 few TRBD2 TRBV7-2 TGTGCCAGCACCAATGGGGGGGCTGGGGCCAACGTCCTGACTTTC CASTNGGAGANVLTF
TRBJ2-5 many . TRBV5-1 TGCGCCAGCAGCGGGCACGGACAAGAGACCCAGTACTTC CASSGHGQETQYF
TRBJ2-7 . . TRBV7-9 TGCGCCAGCAGCCCCCAAACACGACCGGTCTACGAGCAGTACTTC CASSPQTRPVYEQYF
TRBJ1-6 few . TRBV5-8 TGTGCCAGCAGCTGGAGGACAAAGGGGGGGAATTCACCCCTCCACTTT CASSWRTKGGNSPLHF